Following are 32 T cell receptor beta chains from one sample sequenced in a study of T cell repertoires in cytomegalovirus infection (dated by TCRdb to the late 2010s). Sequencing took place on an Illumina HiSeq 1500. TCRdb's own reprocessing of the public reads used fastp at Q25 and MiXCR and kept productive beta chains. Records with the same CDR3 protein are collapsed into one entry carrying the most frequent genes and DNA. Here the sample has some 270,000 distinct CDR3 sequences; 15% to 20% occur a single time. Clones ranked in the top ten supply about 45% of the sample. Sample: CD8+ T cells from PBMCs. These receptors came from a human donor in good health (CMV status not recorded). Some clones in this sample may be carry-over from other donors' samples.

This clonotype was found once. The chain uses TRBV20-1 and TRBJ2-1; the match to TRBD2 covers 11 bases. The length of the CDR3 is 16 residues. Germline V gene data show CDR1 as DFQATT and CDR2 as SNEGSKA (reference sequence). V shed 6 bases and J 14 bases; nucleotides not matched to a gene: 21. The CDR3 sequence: CSAPFGPGLAGGFKFF. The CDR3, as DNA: TGCAGTGCCCCTTTTGGTCCCGGATTAGCGGGGGGGTTTAAGTTCTTC.

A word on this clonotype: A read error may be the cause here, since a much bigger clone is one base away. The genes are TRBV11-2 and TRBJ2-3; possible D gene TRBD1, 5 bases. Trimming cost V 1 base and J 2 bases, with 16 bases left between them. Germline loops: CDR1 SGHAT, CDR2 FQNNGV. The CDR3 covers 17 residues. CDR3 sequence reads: CASSLGPTEAATDTQYF. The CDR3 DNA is TGTGCCAGCAGCTTAGGCCCGACAGAGGCAGCCACAGATACGCAGTATTTT. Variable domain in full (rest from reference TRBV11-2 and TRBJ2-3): EAGVAQSPRYKIIEKRQSVAFWCNPISGHATLYWYQQILGQGPKLLIQFQNNGVVDDSQLPKDRFSAERLKGVDSTLKIQPAKLEDSAVYLCASSLGPTEAATDTQYFGPGTRLTVL.

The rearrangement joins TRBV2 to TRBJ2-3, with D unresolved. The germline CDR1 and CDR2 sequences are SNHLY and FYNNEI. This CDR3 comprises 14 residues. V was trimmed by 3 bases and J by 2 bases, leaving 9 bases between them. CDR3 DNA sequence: TGTGCCAGCAGTGACTGGTATCTCACAGATACGCAGTATTTT. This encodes CASSDWYLTDTQYF.

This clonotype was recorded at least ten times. The DNA of the CDR3 is TGTGCCAGTAGTTACGGAACTAACTATGGCTACACCTTC. It encodes CASSYGTNYGYTF. The J gene is TRBJ1-2, the V gene TRBV19; D gene unclear. Germline CDR1 LNHDA, CDR2 SQIVND (reference sequence). The CDR3 contains 13 residues. With 5 bases removed from V and 0 bases from J, the gap between germline ends came to 7 bases. Using reference TRBV19 and TRBJ1-2 for the parts outside the CDR3, the full variable domain is DGGITQSPKYLFRKEGQNVTLSCEQNLNHDAMYWYRQDPGQGLRLIYYSQIVNDFQKGDIAEGYSVSREKKESFPLTVTSAQKNPTAFYLCASSYGTNYGYTFGSGTRLTVV.

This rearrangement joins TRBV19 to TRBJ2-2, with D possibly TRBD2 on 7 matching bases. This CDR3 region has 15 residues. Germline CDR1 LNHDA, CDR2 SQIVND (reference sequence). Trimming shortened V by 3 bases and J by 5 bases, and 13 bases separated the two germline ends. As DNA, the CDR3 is TGTGCCAGTAGTATCGGGGGGCTTGGAACCGGGGAGCTGTTTTTT. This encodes CASSIGGLGTGELFF. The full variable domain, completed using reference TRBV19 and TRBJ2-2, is DGGITQSPKYLFRKEGQNVTLSCEQNLNHDAMYWYRQDPGQGLRLIYYSQIVNDFQKGDIAEGYSVSREKKESFPLTVTSAQKNPTAFYLCASSIGGLGTGELFFGEGSRLTVL.

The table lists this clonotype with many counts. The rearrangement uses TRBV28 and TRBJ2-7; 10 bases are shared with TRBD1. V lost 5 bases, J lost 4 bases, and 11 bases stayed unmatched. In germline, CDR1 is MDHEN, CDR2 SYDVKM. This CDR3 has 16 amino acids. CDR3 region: CASSIAGTGERYEQYF. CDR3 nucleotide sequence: TGTGCCAGCAGTATTGCCGGGACAGGGGAGAGGTACGAGCAGTACTTC.

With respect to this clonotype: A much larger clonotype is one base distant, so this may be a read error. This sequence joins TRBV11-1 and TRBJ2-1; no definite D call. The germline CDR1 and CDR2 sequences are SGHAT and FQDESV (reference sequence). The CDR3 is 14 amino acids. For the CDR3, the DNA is TGTGCCAGCAACTTAAGGGCAGAATACAATGAGCAGTTCTTC. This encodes CASNLRAEYNEQFF.

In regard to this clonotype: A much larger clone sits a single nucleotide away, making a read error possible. The DNA of the CDR3 is TGTGCCAGCGGCTGGACCGGGACAGGGGGCGAAAAACTGTTTTTT. Its protein product is CASGWTGTGGEKLFF. The chain carries TRBV7-2 and TRBJ1-4; 12 bases line up with TRBD1. Losses at the gene ends were 8 bases for V and 8 bases for J; bases not matched to a gene: 9. The germline CDR1 and CDR2 sequences are SGHTA and FQGNSA. This CDR3 is 15 amino acids long.

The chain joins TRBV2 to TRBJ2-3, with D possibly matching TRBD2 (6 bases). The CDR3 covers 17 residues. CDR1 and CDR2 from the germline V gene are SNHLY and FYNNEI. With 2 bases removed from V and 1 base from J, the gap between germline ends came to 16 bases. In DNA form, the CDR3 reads TGTGCCAGCAGTGAATGGGAGGTTTACATTGGCACAGATACGCAGTATTTT. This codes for CASSEWEVYIGTDTQYF. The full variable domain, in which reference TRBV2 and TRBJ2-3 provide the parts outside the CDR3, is EPEVTQTPSHQVTQMGQEVILRCVPISNHLYFYWYRQILGQKVEFLVSFYNNEISEKSEIFDDQFSVERPDGSNFTLKIRSTKLEDSAMYFCASSEWEVYIGTDTQYFGPGTRLTVL.

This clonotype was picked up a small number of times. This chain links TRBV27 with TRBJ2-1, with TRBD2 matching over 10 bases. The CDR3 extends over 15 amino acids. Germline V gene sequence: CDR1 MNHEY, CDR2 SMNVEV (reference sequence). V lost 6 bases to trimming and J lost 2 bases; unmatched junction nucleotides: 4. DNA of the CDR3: TGTGCCAGCAGAGTAGCGGGGGGAACCTACAATGAGCAGTTCTTC. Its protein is CASRVAGGTYNEQFF.

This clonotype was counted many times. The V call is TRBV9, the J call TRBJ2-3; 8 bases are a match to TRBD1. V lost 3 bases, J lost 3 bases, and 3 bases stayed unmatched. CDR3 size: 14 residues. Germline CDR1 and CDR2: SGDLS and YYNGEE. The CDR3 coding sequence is TGTGCCAGCAGCGGGACAGGGCAAACAGATACGCAGTATTTT. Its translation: CASSGTGQTDTQYF.

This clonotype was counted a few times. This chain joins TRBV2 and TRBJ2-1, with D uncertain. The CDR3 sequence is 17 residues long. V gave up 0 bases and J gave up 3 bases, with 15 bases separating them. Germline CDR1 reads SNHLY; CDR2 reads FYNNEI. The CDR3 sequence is CASSEALGRNYYNEQFF. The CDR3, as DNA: TGTGCCAGCAGTGAAGCGCTCGGACGGAATTACTACAATGAGCAGTTCTTC. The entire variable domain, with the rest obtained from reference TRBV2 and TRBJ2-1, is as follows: EPEVTQTPSHQVTQMGQEVILRCVPISNHLYFYWYRQILGQKVEFLVSFYNNEISEKSEIFDDQFSVERPDGSNFTLKIRSTKLEDSAMYFCASSEALGRNYYNEQFFGPGTRLTVL.

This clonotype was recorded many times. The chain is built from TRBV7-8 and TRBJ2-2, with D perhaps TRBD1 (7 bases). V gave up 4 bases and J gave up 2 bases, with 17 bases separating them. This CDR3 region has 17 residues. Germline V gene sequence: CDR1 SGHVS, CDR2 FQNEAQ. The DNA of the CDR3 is TGTGCCAGCAGCTCCCCGGCGGGACAGACCAACACCGGGGAGCTGTTTTTT. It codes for CASSSPAGQTNTGELFF.

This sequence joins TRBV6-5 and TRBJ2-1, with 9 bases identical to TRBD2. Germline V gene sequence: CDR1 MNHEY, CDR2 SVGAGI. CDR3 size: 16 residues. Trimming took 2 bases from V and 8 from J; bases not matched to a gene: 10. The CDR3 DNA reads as TGTGCCAGCAGTTACGTCCTTGCGGGGGGGCCTCATGAGCAGTTCTTC. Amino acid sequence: CASSYVLAGGPHEQFF.

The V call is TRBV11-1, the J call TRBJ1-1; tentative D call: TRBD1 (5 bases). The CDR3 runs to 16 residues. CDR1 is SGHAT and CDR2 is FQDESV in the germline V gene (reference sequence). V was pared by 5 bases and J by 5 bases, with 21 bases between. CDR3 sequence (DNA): TGTGCCAGCAGCCCCTTCGGAGCGGGGGAGTGGACTGAAGCTTTCTTT. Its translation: CASSPFGAGEWTEAFF.

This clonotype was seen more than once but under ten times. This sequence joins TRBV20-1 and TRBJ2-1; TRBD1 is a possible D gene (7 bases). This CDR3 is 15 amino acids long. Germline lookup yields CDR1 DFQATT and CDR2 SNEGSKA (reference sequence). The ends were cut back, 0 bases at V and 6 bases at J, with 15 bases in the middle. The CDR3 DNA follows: TGCAGTGCTAGAGAGGGACAGTGGGGAGGCAATGAGCAGTTCTTC. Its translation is CSAREGQWGGNEQFF.

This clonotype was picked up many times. DNA for the CDR3: TGTGCCAGCAGCTTGGTGGGACAAACGAACACTGAAGCTTTCTTT. Protein: CASSLVGQTNTEAFF. The V and J genes are TRBV7-6 and TRBJ1-1, with a weak D call TRBD1 (6 bases). The germline gives CDR1 SGHVS, CDR2 FNYEAQ. With 3 bases removed from V and 1 base from J, the gap between germline ends came to 12 bases. The CDR3 sequence is 15 residues long.

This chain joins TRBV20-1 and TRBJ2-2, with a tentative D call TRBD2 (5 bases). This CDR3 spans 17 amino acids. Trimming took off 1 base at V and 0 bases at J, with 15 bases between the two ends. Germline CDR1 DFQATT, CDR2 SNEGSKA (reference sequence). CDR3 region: CSARGRQTTANTGELFF. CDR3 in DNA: TGCAGTGCTAGAGGACGGCAGACTACTGCGAACACCGGGGAGCTGTTTTTT.

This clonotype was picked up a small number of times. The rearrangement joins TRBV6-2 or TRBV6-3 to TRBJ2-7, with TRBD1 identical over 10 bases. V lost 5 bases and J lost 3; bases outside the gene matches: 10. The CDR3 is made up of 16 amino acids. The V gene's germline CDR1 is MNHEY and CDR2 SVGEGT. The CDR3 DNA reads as TGTGCCAGCAGTCAGGAGCGGGGACAGGGGATCTACGAGCAGTACTTC. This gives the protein CASSQERGQGIYEQYF.

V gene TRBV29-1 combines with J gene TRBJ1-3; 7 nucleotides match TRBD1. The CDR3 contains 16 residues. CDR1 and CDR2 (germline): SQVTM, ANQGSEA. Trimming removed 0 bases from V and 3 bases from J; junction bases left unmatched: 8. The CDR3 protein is CSVEDPHDRDGNTIYF. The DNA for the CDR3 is TGCAGCGTTGAAGACCCTCATGACAGGGATGGAAACACCATATATTTT.

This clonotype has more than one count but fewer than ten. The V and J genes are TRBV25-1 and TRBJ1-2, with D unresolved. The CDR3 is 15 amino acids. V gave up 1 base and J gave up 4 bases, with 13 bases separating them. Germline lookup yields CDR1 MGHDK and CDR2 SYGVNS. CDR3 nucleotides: TGTGCCAGCAGTGAATGGGAGGGAACATTCTATGGCTACACCTTC. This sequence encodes CASSEWEGTFYGYTF.

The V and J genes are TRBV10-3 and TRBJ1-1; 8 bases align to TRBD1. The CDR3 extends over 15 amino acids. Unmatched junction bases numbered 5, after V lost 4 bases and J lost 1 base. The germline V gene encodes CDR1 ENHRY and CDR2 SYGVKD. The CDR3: CAISGTGRSNTEAFF. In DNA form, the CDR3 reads TGTGCCATCAGTGGGACAGGGAGATCGAACACTGAAGCTTTCTTT.

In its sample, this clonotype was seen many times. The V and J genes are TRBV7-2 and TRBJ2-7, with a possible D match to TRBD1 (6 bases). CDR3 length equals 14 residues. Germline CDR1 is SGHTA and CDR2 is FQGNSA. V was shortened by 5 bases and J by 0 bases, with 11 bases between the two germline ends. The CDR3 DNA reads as TGTGCCAGCAGCGTGGACAGTATCTCCTACGAGCAGTACTTC. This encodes CASSVDSISYEQYF. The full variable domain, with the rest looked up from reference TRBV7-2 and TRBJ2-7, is GAGVSQSPSNKVTEKGKDVELRCDPISGHTALYWYRQSLGQGLEFLIYFQGNSAPDKSGLPSDRFSAERTGGSVSTLTIQRTQQEDSAVYLCASSVDSISYEQYFGPGTRLTVT.

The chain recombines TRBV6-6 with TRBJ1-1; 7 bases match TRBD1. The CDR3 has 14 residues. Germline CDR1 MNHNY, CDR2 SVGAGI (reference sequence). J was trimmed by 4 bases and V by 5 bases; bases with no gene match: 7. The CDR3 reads CASSEGQGGTEAFF. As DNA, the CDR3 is TGTGCCAGCAGTGAGGGGCAGGGGGGCACTGAAGCTTTCTTT.

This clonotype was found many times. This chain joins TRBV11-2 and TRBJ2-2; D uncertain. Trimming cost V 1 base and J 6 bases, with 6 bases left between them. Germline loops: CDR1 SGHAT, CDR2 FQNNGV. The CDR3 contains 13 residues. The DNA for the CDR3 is TGTGCCAGCAGCTTAGTCGGCGCCGGGGAGCTGTTTTTT. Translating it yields CASSLVGAGELFF.

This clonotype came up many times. CDR3 in amino acids: CASRGASEKLFF. In DNA, the CDR3 is TGTGCCAGCAGGGGGGCGAGTGAAAAACTGTTTTTT. The chain uses TRBV7-4 and TRBJ1-4; weak D call: TRBD1 (6 bases). Germline assignment: CDR1 SGHVT and CDR2 SQSDAQ. Trimming took off 6 bases at V and 7 bases at J, with 9 bases between the two ends. The CDR3 runs 12 residues. The complete variable domain, with remaining parts taken from reference TRBV7-4 and TRBJ1-4, reads GAGVSQSPRYKVAKRGRDVALRCDSISGHVTLYWYRQTLGQGSEVLTYSQSDAQRDKSGRPSGRFSAERPERSVSTLKIQRTEQGDSAVYLCASRGASEKLFFGSGTQLSVL.

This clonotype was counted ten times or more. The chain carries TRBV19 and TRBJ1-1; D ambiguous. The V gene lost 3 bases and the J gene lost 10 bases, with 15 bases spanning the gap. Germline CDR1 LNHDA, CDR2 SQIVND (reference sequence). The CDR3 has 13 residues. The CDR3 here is CASSMDWKGAAFF. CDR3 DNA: TGTGCCAGTAGTATGGATTGGAAGGGTGCAGCTTTCTTT.

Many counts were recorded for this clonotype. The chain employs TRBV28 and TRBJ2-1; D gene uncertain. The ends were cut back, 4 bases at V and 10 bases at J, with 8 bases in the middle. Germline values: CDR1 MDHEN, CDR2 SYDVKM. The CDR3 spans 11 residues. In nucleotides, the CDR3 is TGTGCCAGCAGTTCCGCCTGGGAGCAGTTCTTC. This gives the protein CASSSAWEQFF.

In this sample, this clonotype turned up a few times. CDR3 nucleotides: TGCGCCAGCAGCTTGGCCGGGACAGGGGGGTTCCGAGCTGAAGCTTTCTTT. Translating gives CASSLAGTGGFRAEAFF. The gene calls are TRBV5-1 and TRBJ1-1, with TRBD1 identical over 11 bases. This CDR3 has 17 amino acids. The trim removed 0 bases at V and 6 bases at J, leaving 10 bases unmatched. Germline V gives CDR1 SGHRS, CDR2 YFSETQ.

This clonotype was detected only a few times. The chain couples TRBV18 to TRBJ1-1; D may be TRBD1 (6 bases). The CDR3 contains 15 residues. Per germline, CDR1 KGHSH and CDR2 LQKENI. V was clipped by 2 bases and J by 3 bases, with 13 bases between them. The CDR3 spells CASSPTVGGHTEAFF. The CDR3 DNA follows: TGTGCCAGCTCACCAACCGTTGGGGGCCACACTGAAGCTTTCTTT.

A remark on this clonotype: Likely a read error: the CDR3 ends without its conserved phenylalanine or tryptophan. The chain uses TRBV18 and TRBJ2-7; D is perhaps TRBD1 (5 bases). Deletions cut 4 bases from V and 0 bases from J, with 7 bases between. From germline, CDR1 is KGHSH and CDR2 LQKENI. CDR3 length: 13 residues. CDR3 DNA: TGTGCCAGCTCACAGGGGTACTCCTACGAGCAGTACATC. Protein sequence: CASSQGYSYEQYI.

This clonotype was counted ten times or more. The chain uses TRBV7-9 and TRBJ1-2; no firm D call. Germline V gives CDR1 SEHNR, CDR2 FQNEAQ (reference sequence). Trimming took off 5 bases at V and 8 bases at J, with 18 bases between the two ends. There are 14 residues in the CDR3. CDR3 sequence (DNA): TGTGCCAGCAGCGAAGCCAGTGCGGTGGGGGGCTACACCTTC. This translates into CASSEASAVGGYTF.